Listed below are T cell receptor beta chains from one sample, sequenced in a study of OX40 agonist ivuxolimab in advanced cancers. Clones were sequenced by immunoSEQ multiplex PCR, and TCRdb holds only the in-frame ones, with some missing. The sample includes 35,000 to 45,000 clones, 75% to 90% of them seen just once. The material sequenced was CD4+ or CD8+ T cells sorted from blood, taken in a trial of the OX40 agonist ivuxolimab. These receptors all stem from an adult with an advanced solid tumor such as melanoma, head and neck, liver or kidney cancer. Each CDR3 is given with its conserved first and last residue. D genes are given only for firm matches. Part of the rows lack a size; the others show once, few, many or a class for expanded clones.

TRBV7-3	-	-	TRBJ2-7	TGTGCCAGCAGCTTGACAGTTTACTCCGAGCAGTACTTC	CASSLTVYSEQYF
TRBV5-1	-	-	TRBJ2-7	TGCGCCAGCAGCTTGGGAGTCCACGAGCAGTACTTC	CASSLGVHEQYF
TRBV5-6	-	-	TRBJ2-1	TGTGCCAGCAGCTTGGACAGATACAATGAGCAGTTCTTC	CASSLDRYNEQFF
TRBV11-3	-	-	TRBJ2-5	TGTGCCAGCAGCTTAGATCATAAGGAAGAGACCCAGTACTTC	CASSLDHKEETQYF
TRBV5-1	-	-	TRBJ1-4	TGCGCCAGCAGCCTCGGGACTCGTAATGAAAAACTGTTTTTT	CASSLGTRNEKLFF
TRBV6-5	-	-	TRBJ2-1	TGTGCCAGCAGTTACGGGACACCCTACAATGAGCAGTTCTTC	CASSYGTPYNEQFF
TRBV19	-	TRBD1	TRBJ1-1	TGTGCCAGGAGGAGACAGGGGGCGCGTATTATTGTAGTCATGAACACTGAAGCTTTCTTT	CARRRQGARIIVVMNTEAFF
TRBV21-1	-	-	TRBJ1-3	TGTGCCAGCAGCAACGGCGGGCCCCTCATAACGGCGTTGATTTGCGTCTCTGGAAACACCATATATTTT	CASSNGGPLITALICVSGNTIYF
TRBV25-1	-	-	TRBJ2-1	TGTGCCAGCAGTGAATGGGGGGCTAGCTATGAGCAGTTCTTC	CASSEWGASYEQFF
TRBV5-1	-	-	TRBJ2-7	TGCGCCAGCAGCGAGGGGCTGTGGCTACGAGAGCAGTACTTC	CASSEGLWLREQYF
TRBV18	-	-	TRBJ2-2	TGTGCCAGCTCACAACTCGCGAACACCGGGGAGCTGTTTTTT	CASSQLANTGELFF
TRBV19	-	TRBD1	TRBJ2-6	TGTGCCAGCCGGGACAGGTTCTCTGGGGCCAACGTCCTGACTTTC	CASRDRFSGANVLTF
TRBV28	-	-	TRBJ2-7	TGTGCCAGCAGCCTAGGCTCGCAGGCCGCTCGGGACGAGCAGTACTTC	CASSLGSQAARDEQYF
TRBV5-1	once	-	TRBJ2-5	TGCGCCAGCAGCCTAGGGCCGTACCAAGAGACCCAGTACTTC	CASSLGPYQETQYF
TRBV18	-	TRBD2	TRBJ2-3	TGTGCCAGCTCACCGCCGCGGACTAGCGGGAGGAAGAGCACAGATACGCAGTATTTT	CASSPPRTSGRKSTDTQYF
TRBV7-3	-	TRBD1	TRBJ2-7	TGTGCCAGCAGCTTAATAAGGGACAGGGGGTCCTACGAGCAGTACTTC	CASSLIRDRGSYEQYF
TRBV28	-	-	TRBJ2-5	TGTGCCAGCAGTTTTGGGCCCGTCCAAGAGACCCAGTACTTC	CASSFGPVQETQYF
TRBV11-2	few	TRBD1	TRBJ2-7	TGTGCCAGCAGCCCGGTCAGGGGGCAGGACGAGCAGTACTTC	CASSPVRGQDEQYF
TRBV14	-	-	TRBJ1-5	TGTGCCAGCAGCCGGGGGGAAGATCAGCCCCAGCATTTT	CASSRGEDQPQHF
TRBV7-9	-	TRBD1	TRBJ2-5	TGTGCCAGCAGCCTTTTCGGACAGGGCGCCGGGACCCAGTACTTC	CASSLFGQGAGTQYF
TRBV28	-	TRBD1	TRBJ1-4	TGTGCCAGCAGTTTATGGGGACAGTCTAATGAAAAACTGTTTTTT	CASSLWGQSNEKLFF
TRBV6-1	once	TRBD2	TRBJ2-3	TGTGCCAGCAGTGACCCGGGACTAGGAACAGATACGCAGTATTTT	CASSDPGLGTDTQYF
TRBV6-1	-	TRBD2	TRBJ2-3	TGTGCCAGCAGTGAAGCGCTATCGGGGACTAAGCCTAGCACAGATACGCAGTATTTT	CASSEALSGTKPSTDTQYF
TRBV5-6	-	-	TRBJ2-3	TGTGCCAGCAGCTTGGGCAGGGATACGCAGTATTTT	CASSLGRDTQYF
TRBV6-6	-	TRBD1	TRBJ1-5	TGTGCCAGCAGCCGTGGACAGGGAAGACAGCCCCAGCATTTT	CASSRGQGRQPQHF
TRBV2	-	-	TRBJ1-5	TGTGCCAGCAAGGGTTCCTTAAATCAGCCCCAGCATTTT	CASKGSLNQPQHF
TRBV5-4	-	-	TRBJ2-1	TGTGCCAGCAGCTTGGGAGCCCCCTTAACCAATGAGCAGTTCTTC	CASSLGAPLTNEQFF
TRBV7-9	-	TRBD2	TRBJ2-5	TGTGCCAGCAGCTCCGGACTAGCGGGGAACGGGGAAGAGCAGTACTTC	CASSSGLAGNGEEQYF
TRBV15	-	TRBD1	TRBJ1-6	TGTGCCACCAGCAGTGGAGACAGGGCTAATTCACCCCTCCACTTT	CATSSGDRANSPLHF
TRBV25-1	-	-	TRBJ1-2	TGTGCCAGCAGTGATTTGGGGCCAGGTGGCTACACCTTC	CASSDLGPGGYTF
TRBV19	-	-	TRBJ2-7	TGTGCCACCTCTCTGATGTTAAGCTCCTACGAGCAGTACTTC	CATSLMLSSYEQYF
TRBV5-6	-	TRBD2	TRBJ2-7	TGTGCCAGCAGCACCCTTAGCGGGGGATACTACGAGCAGTACTTC	CASSTLSGGYYEQYF
TRBV5-1	-	TRBD2	TRBJ2-1	TGCGCCAGCAGCCGGACTAGTGTCCTGGATGAGCAGTTCTTC	CASSRTSVLDEQFF
TRBV6-1	-	-	TRBJ1-2	TGTGCCAGCGTCCTAGGGGGGAGGGACCCCTATGGCTACACCTTC	CASVLGGRDPYGYTF
TRBV6-5	-	TRBD1	TRBJ1-5	TGTGCCAGCAGTTACTCGGACAGGGGGGAACAGCCCCAGCATTTT	CASSYSDRGEQPQHF
TRBV21-1	-	-	TRBJ2-7	TGTGCCAGCAGCCCCCGAGTGGAGGGGCGGGAGCAGTACTTC	CASSPRVEGREQYF
TRBV19	once	TRBD2	TRBJ2-1	TGTGCCAGTAGTGACAGGACTAGCGGGGACTACAATGAGCAGTTCTTC	CASSDRTSGDYNEQFF
TRBV19	once	TRBD2	TRBJ2-1	TGTGCCAGTAGTCGGGTAGCGGGAGGGTCCTACAATGAGCAGTTCTTC	CASSRVAGGSYNEQFF
TRBV10-2	once	-	TRBJ2-7	TGCGCCAGCAGATCAGGGGGGTCCGCCGGCGAGCAGTACTTC	CASRSGGSAGEQYF
TRBV2	-	-	TRBJ1-6	TGTGCCAGCAGTGTTCAGGGTCGCTCACCCCTCCACTTT	CASSVQGRSPLHF
TRBV5-4	-	-	TRBJ1-2	TGTGCCAGCAGCTTGGGACAGTCCTATGGCTACACCTTC	CASSLGQSYGYTF
TRBV2	few	-	TRBJ1-6	TGTGCCAGCAGTGAATCGTCCTATAATTCACCCCTCCACTTT	CASSESSYNSPLHF
TRBV6-4	-	-	TRBJ2-7	TGTGCCAGCAGGGGGGGACCGAACTACGAGCAGTACTTC	CASRGGPNYEQYF